Following are 14 T cell receptor beta chains from one sample sequenced in a study of blood T cell repertoires in COVID-19. Profiling relied on immunoSEQ multiplex PCR, and the TCRdb table lists in-frame clones only, not all of them. The table lists about 40,000 clones, around 90% of them singletons. Specimen: peripheral blood. These receptors all stem from a man between 60 and 75 years old with COVID-19, enrolled during active disease.

This clone was counted once. The chain couples TRBV16 to TRBJ1-4; D ambiguous. The CDR3 is 15 residues long. Germline assignment: CDR1 KGHSY and CDR2 FQNENV. V was shortened by 3 bases and J by 5 bases, with 13 bases between the two germline ends. CDR3 DNA sequence: TGTGCCAGCAGCCAGGCCAGCGCGGGCAATGAAAAACTGTTTTTT. It is translated as CASSQASAGNEKLFF.

The V call is TRBV18, the J call TRBJ1-4, with 9 positions matching TRBD1. Germline-derived CDR1 and CDR2 are KGHSH and LQKENI. The ends lost 4 bases at V and 8 bases at J; junction bases unmatched: 2. The CDR3 covers 13 residues. This chain's CDR3 is CASSLDRGEKLFF. CDR3 DNA: TGTGCCAGCTCACTCGACAGGGGGGAAAAACTGTTTTTT.

The chain combines TRBV7-2 with TRBJ2-7; 8 positions match TRBD1. The CDR3 has 16 amino acids. Trimming at V came to 0 bases and at J to 3 bases, leaving 7 bases not matched to a gene. The germline gives CDR1 SGHTA, CDR2 FQGNSA. CDR3: CASSLAPTGGGYEQYF. The CDR3 region has the DNA TGTGCCAGCAGCTTAGCGCCAACAGGGGGTGGCTACGAGCAGTACTTC.

J is TRBJ2-3 and V is TRBV5-4, with a possible D match to TRBD1 (5 bases). Between the trimmed V and J ends, which lost 0 bases and 4 bases, there was a span of 15 bases. The germline V gene encodes CDR1 SGHNT and CDR2 YYREEE (reference sequence). CDR3 length: 16 amino acids. The CDR3 bases are TGTGCCAGCAGCTTGGGGGGCGGACATGGGGCAGATACGCAGTATTTT. This codes for CASSLGGGHGADTQYF.

V and J are TRBV1 and TRBJ2-5; TRBD2, as called in the table, went unchecked against the DNA. TRBV1 is classified as a pseudogene. The CDR3 totals 18 residues. CDR3 region: CTSSQDLGGPQSLETQYF. The CDR3 DNA sequence: TGCACCAGCAGCCAAGATTTGGGAGGGCCTCAGTCGCTAGAGACCCAGTACTTC.

CDR3 in DNA: TGTGCCAGCAGAAAAGGTGGGGCAGAAGGAGACTATGGCTACACCTTC. It specifies CASRKGGAEGDYGYTF. The chain joins TRBV28 to TRBJ1-2; maybe TRBD1 (5 bases). There are 16 residues in the CDR3. The germline V and J ends were trimmed by 6 bases and 3 bases, with 20 bases remaining between them. From germline, CDR1 is MDHEN and CDR2 SYDVKM.

This clone was seen only once. The chain couples TRBV5-6 to TRBJ2-7; D call uncertain. CDR1 is SGHDT, CDR2 YYEEEE, per germline. This CDR3 has 13 residues. The V end lost 0 bases, the J end lost 2 bases, and 6 bases lay between the germline ends. This chain's CDR3 is CASSLDIPYEQYF. CDR3 DNA: TGTGCCAGCAGCTTGGACATTCCCTACGAGCAGTACTTC.

The CDR3 DNA follows: TGTGCCCACCAAACTGCGAACACCGGGGAGCTGTTTTTT. This codes for CAHQTANTGELFF. The chain has TRBV28 and TRBJ2-2; D is uncertain. V was shortened by 11 bases and J by 0 bases, with 10 bases between the two germline ends. CDR1 and CDR2 from the germline V gene are MDHEN and SYDVKM. This CDR3 contains 13 residues. The entire variable domain, with the rest obtained from reference TRBV28 and TRBJ2-2, is as follows: DVKVTQSSRYLVKRTGEKVFLECVQDMDHENMFWYRQDPGLGLRLIYFSYDVKMKEKGDIPEGYSVSREKKERFSLILESASTNQTSMYLCAHQTANTGELFFGEGSRLTVL.

The CDR3 here is CASSLGQGGEKLFF. CDR3 coding DNA: TGCGCCAGCAGCCTTGGACAGGGAGGTGAAAAACTGTTTTTT. The chain carries TRBV5-1 and TRBJ1-4, with 8 bases identical to TRBD1. V was clipped by 4 bases and J by 7 bases; unmatched bases: 6. The CDR3 totals 14 residues. Germline CDR1 and CDR2: SGHRS and YFSETQ.

The CDR3 nucleotides read TGTGCCAGCAGCGCAGGACAGGGAAGGTCCTACAATGAGCAGTTCTTC. As protein: CASSAGQGRSYNEQFF. The chain combines TRBV9 with TRBJ2-1; 8 bases map to TRBD1. The V gene end was trimmed by 3 bases and the J gene end by 1 base; junction bases not matched to a gene: 6. Per the germline V gene, CDR1 is SGDLS and CDR2 is YYNGEE. The CDR3 length is 16 residues.

The chain joins TRBV9 to TRBJ2-5; possible D gene TRBD1, 7 bases. CDR3 length equals 15 residues. Germline V gene data show CDR1 as SGDLS and CDR2 as YYNGEE. V gave up 4 bases and J gave up 5 bases, with 18 bases separating them. CDR3 amino acids: CASSQGGGGGETQYF. The CDR3 DNA is TGTGCCAGCAGCCAAGGTGGAGGGGGCGGGGAGACCCAGTACTTC.

Note on this clone: Because the CDR3's place on the DNA is in doubt, the DNA is left out and the CDR3 is given as listed by TCRdb. The rearrangement joins TRBV19 to TRBJ1-5; the DNA was not compared with TRBD1, the D call given in the table. Germline-derived CDR1 and CDR2 are LNHDA and SQIVND (reference sequence). Ends included, the CDR3 has 16 residues. The CDR3 protein is CASTSARTGWYQPQHF.

V and J are TRBV5-4 and TRBJ2-7, with TRBD2 identical over 11 bases. V shed 3 bases, J shed 1 base, and the junction held 3 bases outside the gene matches. The germline V gene has CDR1 SGHNT and CDR2 YYREEE (reference sequence). The CDR3 contains 15 residues. CDR3 in DNA: TGTGCCAGCAGCTCCGGGACTAGCGGTTCCTACGAGCAGTACTTC. Translated: CASSSGTSGSYEQYF.

The chain recombines TRBV6-5 with TRBJ2-1, with D possibly matching TRBD1 (6 bases). V gave up 0 bases and J gave up 10 bases, with 7 bases separating them. Germline values: CDR1 MNHEY, CDR2 SVGAGI. The length of the CDR3 is 12 residues. The CDR3 DNA reads TGTGCCAGCAGTTACTCCGACAGGGAGCAGTTCTTC. Translation gives CASSYSDREQFF.